This is a list of T cell receptor beta chains from one sample in a study of a mutant IDH1 vaccine in newly diagnosed glioma. Their recognized antigens are unknown. Data came from immunoSEQ multiplex PCR; TCRdb stores just in-frame clones and leaves some out. The sample contains some 30,000 clones, about 78% of which appear only once. The sample in question was PBMCs, obtained from a glioma patient whose treatment included an IDH1 peptide vaccine. The receptors stem from a man aged 25 to 45 with glioma. The CDR3 runs from the conserved cysteine through the conserved F or W. A D gene is named only where the DNA matches it firmly. Size values are once, few and many counts, or a class for expanded clones, and some rows have none.

j_gene | d_gene | abundance | v_gene | CDR3aa | CDR3nt
TRBJ1-5 | - | few | TRBV7-8 | CASSPSYSNQPQHF | TGTGCCAGCAGCCCGAGTTATAGCAATCAGCCCCAGCATTTT
TRBJ1-5 | - | - | TRBV2 | CASNWKNQPQHF | TGTGCCAGCAACTGGAAAAATCAGCCCCAGCATTTT
TRBJ2-7 | TRBD1 | - | TRBV5-6 | CASSKPGQPYEQYF | TGTGCCAGCAGTAAACCGGGACAGCCCTACGAGCAGTACTTC
TRBJ2-7 | - | - | TRBV5-6 | CASSLVGSGGLEQYF | TGTGCCAGCAGCTTGGTAGGGTCAGGGGGACTAGAGCAGTACTTC
TRBJ1-1 | - | - | TRBV2 | CASGRTPRNTEAFF | TGTGCCAGCGGTAGGACCCCCCGGAACACTGAAGCTTTCTTT
TRBJ1-4 | TRBD1 | - | TRBV2 | CASSPDRGRNEKLFF | TGTGCCAGCAGTCCTGACAGGGGACGTAATGAAAAACTGTTTTTT
TRBJ2-5 | TRBD2 | - | TRBV9 | CASSYRTSRETQYF | TGTGCCAGCAGCTACCGGACTAGCCGGGAGACCCAGTACTTC
TRBJ1-1 | - | - | TRBV7-8 | CASSLVSRGGTEAFF | TGTGCCAGCAGCTTAGTATCCAGGGGTGGCACTGAAGCTTTCTTT
TRBJ2-7 | TRBD2 | - | TRBV2 | CASSVAAGDNYEQYF | TGTGCCAGCAGTGTGGCAGCGGGAGACAACTACGAGCAGTACTTC
TRBJ1-6 | - | few | TRBV7-9 | CASSPPRGLLHF | TGTGCCAGCAGCCCACCTCGGGGGCTCCTCCACTTT
TRBJ2-1 | - | - | TRBV29-1 | CSVEPMGADSYNEQFF | TGCAGCGTTGAACCGATGGGCGCAGACTCCTACAATGAGCAGTTCTTC
TRBJ2-3 | TRBD1 | - | TRBV19 | CASSRRTGGSTDTQYF | TGTGCCAGTAGTAGACGGACAGGGGGCAGCACAGATACGCAGTATTTT
TRBJ1-5 | - | - | TRBV30 | CAWSLMTGNQPQHF | TGTGCCTGGAGTTTAATGACAGGCAATCAGCCCCAGCATTTT
TRBJ1-5 | TRBD1 | few | TRBV6-1 | CASSANSGGAPSGQPQHF | TGTGCCAGCAGTGCTAACTCAGGGGGCGCCCCTTCCGGTCAGCCCCAGCATTTT
TRBJ1-5 | - | - | TRBV30 | CAWSRGVNQPQHF | TGTGCCTGGAGTCGGGGGGTCAATCAGCCCCAGCATTTT
TRBJ1-4 | TRBD1 | - | TRBV29-1 | CSVEDPDRADEKLFF | TGCAGCGTTGAAGATCCGGACAGGGCTGACGAAAAACTGTTTTTT
TRBJ1-5 | - | few | TRBV21-1 | CASSKRYVDRGQRPQHF | TGTGCCAGCAGCAAAAGATACGTGGACAGGGGGCAAAGACCCCAGCATTTT
TRBJ2-3 | - | once | TRBV29-1 | CSGGDGYTDTQYF | TGCAGCGGGGGGGACGGTTACACAGATACGCAGTATTTT
TRBJ1-2 | - | - | TRBV18 | CASSPGQGGGYTF | TGTGCCAGCTCACCTGGCCAGGGTGGTGGCTACACCTTC
TRBJ2-1 | TRBD2 | few | TRBV27 | CATTSGGAYNEQFF | TGTGCCACCACGAGCGGGGGGGCCTACAATGAGCAGTTCTTC
TRBJ1-1 | - | few | TRBV18 | CASSPSHEREAFF | TGTGCCAGCTCACCAAGTCATGAACGTGAAGCTTTCTTT
TRBJ1-5 | TRBD1 | - | TRBV6-6 | CASSHRGSANQPQHF | TGTGCCAGCAGTCACAGGGGTTCCGCCAATCAGCCCCAGCATTTT
TRBJ2-7 | - | - | TRBV5-1 | CASNWGQGPYEQYF | TGCGCCAGCAACTGGGGGCAGGGACCCTACGAGCAGTACTTC
TRBJ2-2 | TRBD2 | - | TRBV7-8 | CASSRGLAGVRDTGELFF | TGTGCCAGCAGCAGGGGACTAGCGGGGGTTAGGGACACCGGGGAGCTGTTTTTT
TRBJ2-7 | - | - | TRBV30 | CAFRDPGYEQYF | TGTGCCTTCCGGGACCCAGGCTACGAGCAGTACTTC
TRBJ2-5 | - | - | TRBV7-2 | CASSRPQRGGGLETQYF | TGTGCCAGCAGCCGCCCTCAGAGGGGGGGAGGTTTGGAGACCCAGTACTTC
TRBJ1-2 | - | - | TRBV2 | CASVDGGSGRGIGYTF | TGTGCCAGCGTCGATGGGGGGTCGGGCAGGGGAATTGGCTACACCTTC
TRBJ1-1 | - | - | TRBV6-1 | CASSETAENTEAFF | TGTGCCAGCAGTGAAACGGCAGAAAACACTGAAGCTTTCTTT
TRBJ1-5 | - | few | TRBV2 | CASSEGRGNQPQHF | TGTGCCAGCAGTGAGGGCAGGGGCAATCAGCCCCAGCATTTT
TRBJ2-2 | TRBD1 | - | TRBV30 | CACDRGDTGELFF | TGTGCCTGTGACAGGGGAGACACCGGGGAGCTGTTTTTT
TRBJ1-1 | TRBD1 | large | TRBV19 | CASSIGRGMEAFF | TGTGCCAGTAGTATCGGCAGGGGGATGGAAGCTTTCTTT
TRBJ1-5 | - | - | TRBV6-6 | CASSYTRQYSNQPQHF | TGTGCCAGCAGTTACACTAGACAGTACAGCAATCAGCCCCAGCATTTT
TRBJ2-7 | TRBD2 | - | TRBV29-1 | CSVGTSGRYEQYF | TGCAGCGTGGGGACTAGCGGGAGGTACGAGCAGTACTTC
TRBJ1-4 | TRBD1 | - | TRBV30 | CAWSSQGAQTNEKLFF | TGTGCCTGGAGTAGTCAGGGGGCGCAGACTAATGAAAAACTGTTTTTT
TRBJ1-3 | - | few | TRBV11-2 | CASSFDYWTIYF | TGTGCCAGCAGCTTTGACTATTGGACCATATATTTT
TRBJ1-5 | - | - | TRBV29-1 | CSVAEGNNQPQHF | TGCAGCGTTGCTGAGGGGAACAATCAGCCCCAGCATTTT
TRBJ1-2 | - | - | TRBV27 | CASSSTPTWGYGYTF | TGTGCCAGCAGTTCCACCCCCACCTGGGGCTATGGCTACACCTTC
TRBJ2-2 | - | - | TRBV10-3 | CAISEENTGELFF | TGTGCCATCAGTGAGGAGAACACCGGGGAGCTGTTTTTT
TRBJ1-1 | - | - | TRBV9 | CASSLGLGTEAFF | TGTGCCAGCAGCCTGGGACTCGGCACTGAAGCTTTCTTT
TRBJ2-1 | - | - | TRBV27 | CASSPRTDSYNEQFF | TGTGCCAGCAGTCCCCGGACAGACTCCTACAATGAGCAGTTCTTC
TRBJ2-7 | - | - | TRBV6-6 | CASTPTGRGGQYF | TGTGCCAGCACCCCGACAGGTAGAGGAGGGCAGTACTTC
TRBJ2-7 | - | - | TRBV7-3 | CASPEGVAHSYEQYF | TGTGCCAGTCCCGAGGGGGTAGCGCACTCCTACGAGCAGTACTTC
TRBJ1-5 | TRBD1 | - | TRBV7-9 | CASSLGQGADQPQHF | TGTGCCAGCAGCTTAGGGCAGGGGGCGGATCAGCCCCAGCATTTT
TRBJ2-1 | - | - | TRBV6-1 | CASRIRVWNNEQFF | TGTGCCAGCAGAATCAGGGTATGGAACAATGAGCAGTTCTTC
TRBJ1-6 | - | - | TRBV19 | CASSIEGTLSPLHF | TGTGCCAGTAGTATAGAGGGGACATTGTCACCCCTCCACTTT
TRBJ1-1 | - | - | TRBV5-1 | CASSRQTNTEAFF | TGCGCCAGCAGCCGACAGACGAACACTGAAGCTTTCTTT
TRBJ1-1 | - | few | TRBV4-3 | CASSRGHSPNTEAFF | TGCGCCAGCAGCCGCGGACACTCCCCGAACACTGAAGCTTTCTTT
TRBJ2-7 | TRBD1 | few | TRBV4-3 | CASSESQRTGVVAYEQYF | TGCGCCAGCAGCGAAAGTCAAAGGACAGGGGTAGTGGCCTACGAGCAGTACTTC
TRBJ2-6 | - | - | TRBV28 | CASSLGREGLKGANVLTF | TGTGCCAGCAGTTTGGGCAGGGAAGGATTAAAGGGGGCCAACGTCCTGACTTTC
TRBJ2-5 | - | - | TRBV7-2 | CASSLLGRQETQYF | TGTGCCAGCAGCTTATTAGGACGACAAGAGACCCAGTACTTC
TRBJ1-1 | - | - | TRBV6-6 | CASFARDGPNTEAFF | TGTGCCAGCTTTGCACGGGACGGGCCGAACACTGAAGCTTTCTTT